This TCR beta chain was obtained from a study of T cell repertoires in cytomegalovirus infection. Study in general: Public TCR beta signatures were indicative of both CMV infection and a matching HLA type.

Using its own MiXCR run on the reads, TCRdb lists one record per CDR3 protein. The profile shows around 280,000 distinct CDR3 sequences, about 9.2% of them singletons. This clonotype appeared once. Its antigen is undetermined. This could be a read error, since a much larger clone is one nucleotide away. V dropped 5 bases and J dropped 8 bases, with 10 bases sitting between them. The CDR3 spans 12 residues. The germline V gene encodes CDR1 LGHNT and CDR2 FRNRAP. Study findings and constraints: HLA-C-restricted CMV-specific TCR beta clonotypes prevailed in the ex vivo response. CMV carriers having the relevant HLA were flagged by cumulative public TCR beta family frequency.

V gene TRBV12-5 combines with J gene TRBJ2-1; D not resolved. The TCR originated in a human donor in good health (CMV status not recorded). Some clones in this sample may be carry-over from other donors' samples. The sample consisted of PBMCs. Here the CDR3 DNA reads TGTGCTAGTGGTCTACCCGACTATGAGCAGTTCTTC. It specifies CASGLPDYEQFF.